This TCR beta chain derives from a study of monozygotic twins with inflammatory bowel disease. The TCR libraries each used total RNA (approximately 4,000 ng per library). UMIs with a 6-nucleotide sample barcode were added by template switching. TCRdb re-called the 5' RACE reads and gives one entry per CDR3 protein, without DNA. The listing records some 150,000 distinct CDR3 sequences. Germline V CDR1 and CDR2: SGHVS, FNYEAQ. CDR3 length equals 15 residues. The sequence derives from a human donor with ulcerative colitis or Crohn's disease, or a healthy co-twin of an affected twin (not recorded which). Sequencing was performed on blood. The gene calls are TRBV7-6 and TRBJ2-7; TCRdb returns TRBD2, unconfirmable since there is no DNA. The CDR3 is CASSLLAGASYEQYF.